This TCR beta chain was sequenced during a study of blood T cell repertoires in COVID-19. Study details: Whether acute or convalescent, the COVID-19 samples came from the United States, Italy and Spain.

Losses at the gene ends were 7 bases for V and 8 bases for J; bases not matched to a gene: 4. The V gene's germline CDR1 is ENHRY and CDR2 SYGVKD. The CDR3 extends over 11 amino acids. The study assigned cohorts using participant-reported clinical history. Authors' processing steps: The authors estimated nucleated cell counts from reference gene primer amplification. Sequencing was performed with immunoSEQ multiplex PCR; in TCRdb, only in-frame clones are kept and a portion is missing. V, J and clone size derive from that table, while D and trimming were established from the DNA sequence. The sample shows about 180,000 clones, over 70% of them seen only once.

The chain links TRBV10-3 to TRBJ1-2; 7 nucleotides line up with TRBD1. The TCR was taken from a man aged 60 to 69 who had been exposed to COVID-19. Sequenced material: PBMCs or T cells enriched from blood (not recorded which). The CDR3 coding sequence is TGTGCCATCAACAGGGGAGGCGGCTACACCTTC. Residues: CAINRGGGYTF.